These 20 T cell receptor beta chains were sequenced from one sample in a study of Graves' ophthalmopathy and Graves' hyperthyroidism. RNA transcripts provided the template for amplifying TCR beta CDR3 regions. The first-round RT-PCR employed HTBI primers together with the Qiagen OneStep RT-PCR kit. A multiplex PCR was then performed as the second round. TCRdb used MiXCR to reprocess the multiplex PCR reads, holding one entry per CDR3 protein. The table shows hundreds of thousands of distinct CDR3 sequences, with roughly 20% occurring only once. Input material: peripheral blood. The receptors here all came from a woman under 30 with stable Graves' hyperthyroidism.

The chain is built from TRBV5-1 and TRBJ2-7; tentatively, D is TRBD1 or TRBD2 (5 bases each). Germline V gene lookup returns CDR1 SGHRS and CDR2 YFSETQ. V shed 2 bases and J shed 7 bases, with 19 bases lying between them. This CDR3 is built from 15 residues. CDR3 residues: CASSFKEWGTGEQYF. CDR3 DNA sequence: TGCGCCAGCAGCTTTAAGGAGTGGGGGACCGGGGAGCAGTACTTC.

This clonotype was picked up many times. The chain combines TRBV6-5 with TRBJ1-6; no firm D call. The CDR3 covers 14 residues. The ends were cut back, 2 bases at V and 6 bases at J, with 8 bases in the middle. Per the germline V gene, CDR1 is MNHEY and CDR2 is SVGAGI. The CDR3 sequence is CASSYEVINSPLHF. Written as DNA, the CDR3 is TGTGCCAGCAGTTACGAAGTGATTAATTCACCCCTCCACTTT.

Many counts were recorded for this clonotype. V and J are TRBV14 and TRBJ1-2; no definite D call. CDR1 and CDR2 from the germline V gene are SGHDN and FVKESK. V lost 2 bases to trimming and J lost 2 bases, with 9 bases between them. The CDR3 runs to 14 residues. The CDR3 protein is CASSQRHWNYGYTF. CDR3 in DNA: TGTGCCAGCAGCCAAAGACACTGGAACTATGGCTACACCTTC.

This clonotype has at least ten counts. The rearrangement joins TRBV7-2 to TRBJ2-5; TRBD2 matches at 7 bases. The germline gives CDR1 SGHTA, CDR2 FQGNSA. This CDR3 has 13 residues. V lost 3 bases and J lost 5; bases outside the gene matches: 3. Here the CDR3 reads CASSFFGGETQYF. The CDR3 DNA is TGTGCCAGCAGCTTTTTCGGGGGGGAGACCCAGTACTTC.

The J gene is TRBJ2-4, the V gene TRBV12-5; 9 bases align to TRBD2. Trimming took 7 bases from V and 2 from J; bases not matched to a gene: 18. The CDR3 is made up of 19 amino acids. CDR1 is LGHNT, CDR2 FRNRAP, per germline. CDR3 nucleotide sequence: TGTGCTAGTGCCCTCAGATTAGCGGGAGAATGGTGGACCAAAAACATTCAGTACTTC. Its protein product is CASALRLAGEWWTKNIQYF.

V is TRBV20-1 and J is TRBJ2-7; unclear D gene. From germline, CDR1 is DFQATT and CDR2 SNEGSKA (reference sequence). This CDR3 has 13 residues. V was trimmed by 3 bases and J by 2 bases, leaving 11 bases between them. CDR3 bases: TGCAGTGCTAGCAAACAGAGGCCCTACGAGCAGTACTTC. Translating gives CSASKQRPYEQYF.

This clonotype was found many times. The rearrangement uses TRBV6-1 and TRBJ1-2; maybe TRBD1 (6 bases). CDR3 length: 17 residues. With 6 bases removed from V and 4 bases from J, the gap between germline ends came to 24 bases. Looked up from germline, CDR1 is MNHNS and CDR2 is SASEGT. CDR3 nucleotide sequence: TGTGCCAGCAGCCCGTCCCGGACAGCTTACTCTGGCTATGGCTACACCTTC. Its protein product is CASSPSRTAYSGYGYTF.

The table lists this clonotype with many counts. The rearrangement joins TRBV5-1 to TRBJ1-2; D is unresolved. This CDR3 has 14 residues. V was pared by 3 bases and J by 1 base, with 10 bases between. Per the germline V gene, CDR1 is SGHRS and CDR2 is YFSETQ. CDR3 DNA sequence: TGCGCCAGCAGCTGGGCTGGAGATAACTATGGCTACACCTTC. Its protein is CASSWAGDNYGYTF.

Ten or more counts support this clonotype. The V and J genes are TRBV9 and TRBJ1-5; the D is unclear. Germline V gives CDR1 SGDLS, CDR2 YYNGEE. There are 13 residues in the CDR3. V was pared by 0 bases and J by 7 bases, with 8 bases between. The CDR3 loop reads CASSVGVDQPQHF. CDR3 bases: TGTGCCAGCAGCGTAGGAGTGGACCAGCCCCAGCATTTT.

In this sample, this clonotype turned up once. V gene TRBV4-1 combines with J gene TRBJ1-1; TRBD1 might be the D (6 bases). The V gene lost 2 bases and the J gene lost 4 bases, with 20 bases spanning the gap. The CDR3 covers 17 residues. Germline values: CDR1 MGHRA, CDR2 YSYEKL. CDR3 protein: CASSQSRGFATGTEAFF. The CDR3 DNA sequence: TGCGCCAGCAGCCAAAGCAGGGGTTTTGCAACGGGCACTGAAGCTTTCTTT.

This clonotype was counted at least ten times. This chain uses TRBV30 with TRBJ2-7; D possibly corresponds to TRBD1 (6 bases). The CDR3 runs 13 residues. CDR1 is GTSNPN and CDR2 is SVGIG in the germline V gene (reference sequence). Trimming left V 3 bases short and J 6 bases short, with 15 bases between. The CDR3 sequence: CAWRVNRDREQYF. CDR3 DNA: TGTGCCTGGAGGGTCAACAGGGATCGCGAGCAGTACTTC.

This clonotype was seen ten or more times. J is TRBJ1-6 and V is TRBV2; TRBD1 matches 10 bases. The CDR3 covers 15 residues. Germline V lookup: CDR1 SNHLY, CDR2 FYNNEI. J lost 7 bases, V lost 5 bases, and 5 bases had no gene match. CDR3 loop: CASSPRTGGNSPLHF. The CDR3 nucleotides are TGTGCCAGCAGTCCGCGGACAGGGGGAAATTCACCCCTCCACTTT.

The table lists this clonotype with many counts. The rearrangement links TRBV18 to TRBJ2-5, with a tentative D call TRBD2 (6 bases). In germline, CDR1 is KGHSH, CDR2 LQKENI. Trimming removed 2 bases at V and 2 bases at J, with 18 bases between. The CDR3 consists of 17 residues. The CDR3 loop reads CASSPSETRKEQETQYF. CDR3 sequence (DNA): TGTGCCAGCTCACCATCCGAGACTAGAAAGGAGCAAGAGACCCAGTACTTC.

This clonotype appeared many times. The V and J genes are TRBV10-3 and TRBJ2-2, with TRBD2 matching over 13 bases. This CDR3 comprises 16 residues. V was pared by 11 bases and J by 0 bases, with 6 bases of the junction left unmatched. Germline V gene data show CDR1 as ENHRY and CDR2 as SYGVKD. DNA for the CDR3: TGTGCCGCCGGGACTAGCGGGGCCTCGAACACCGGGGAGCTGTTTTTT. Translation: CAAGTSGASNTGELFF.

In this sample, this clonotype turned up a few times. V gene TRBV19 combines with J gene TRBJ2-7, with D perhaps matching TRBD1 (5 bases). The CDR3 length is 15 residues. Germline V CDR1 and CDR2: LNHDA, SQIVND (reference sequence). The germline V and J ends were trimmed by 5 bases and 6 bases, with 20 bases remaining between them. The CDR3 loop reads CASSLGHPFSGEQYF. For the CDR3, the DNA is TGTGCCAGTAGTCTGGGGCACCCCTTTTCGGGCGAGCAGTACTTC.

V is TRBV12-3 or TRBV12-4 and J is TRBJ1-1; 11 positions match TRBD1. V dropped 4 bases and J dropped 6; count of bases not matched to a gene: 10. There are 16 residues in the CDR3. The CDR3 nucleotides read TGTGCCAGCAGTTGGGGGACAGGGGGTATTTTCTCTGAAGCTTTCTTT. Translation gives CASSWGTGGIFSEAFF.

A few counts support this clonotype. CDR3 residues: CASSQNLAGVTEQYF. The CDR3 DNA reads TGCGCCAGCAGCCAGAATCTAGCGGGAGTTACCGAGCAGTACTTC. The V call is TRBV4-1, the J call TRBJ2-7, with 10 positions matching TRBD2. The V segment lost 3 bases and the J segment 6 bases; nucleotides outside the gene matches: 8. The CDR3 has 15 residues. Germline CDR1 MGHRA, CDR2 YSYEKL.

This rearrangement joins TRBV6-5 to TRBJ2-2; TRBD1 matches at 10 bases. The CDR3 spans 16 residues. The germline CDR1 and CDR2 sequences are MNHEY and SVGAGI. After removal of 2 bases from V and 3 bases from J, the junction contained 3 bases not matched to a gene. The CDR3, as DNA: TGTGCCAGCAGTTACACCGGGACAGGGGACACCGGGGAGCTGTTTTTT. It codes for CASSYTGTGDTGELFF.

This clonotype was counted many times. The chain couples TRBV12-3 or TRBV12-4 to TRBJ2-2, with D possibly called TRBD1 or TRBD2 (6 bases each). This CDR3 has 14 amino acids. The ends were cut back, 4 bases at V and 5 bases at J, with 11 bases in the middle. The CDR3 DNA sequence: TGTGCCAGCAGTTGGGGGGCGAGGACCGGGGAGCTGTTTTTT. This gives the protein CASSWGARTGELFF.

As regards this clonotype: Sequence at one end of the junction differs from germline and may be a read error. The rearrangement links TRBV6-2 or TRBV6-3 to TRBJ2-5, with 11 bases lining up with TRBD1. Germline V CDR1 and CDR2: MNHEY, SVGEGT. The CDR3 is made up of 15 amino acids. Here the CDR3 reads CASSARTGGGETQDF. In nucleotides, the CDR3 is TGTGCCAGCAGTGCCCGGACAGGGGGCGGTGAGACGCAGGACTTC.